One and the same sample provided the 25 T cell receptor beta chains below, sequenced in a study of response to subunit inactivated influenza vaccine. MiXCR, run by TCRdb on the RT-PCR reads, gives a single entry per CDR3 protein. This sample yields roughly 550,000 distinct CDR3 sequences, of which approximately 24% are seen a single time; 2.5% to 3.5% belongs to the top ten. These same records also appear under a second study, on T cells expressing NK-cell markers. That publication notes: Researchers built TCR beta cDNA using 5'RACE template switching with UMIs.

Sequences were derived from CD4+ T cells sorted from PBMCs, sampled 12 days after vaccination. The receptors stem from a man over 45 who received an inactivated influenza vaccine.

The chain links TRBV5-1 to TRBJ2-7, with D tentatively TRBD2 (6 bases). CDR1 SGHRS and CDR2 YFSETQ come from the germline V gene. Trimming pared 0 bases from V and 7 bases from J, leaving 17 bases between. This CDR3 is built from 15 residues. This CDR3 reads CASSLAGGRLGEQYF. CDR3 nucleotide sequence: TGCGCCAGCAGCTTGGCCGGAGGGAGGCTGGGGGAGCAGTACTTC.

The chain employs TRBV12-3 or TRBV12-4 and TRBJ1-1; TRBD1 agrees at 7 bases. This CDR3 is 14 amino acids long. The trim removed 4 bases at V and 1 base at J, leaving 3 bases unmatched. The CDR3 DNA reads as TGTGCCAGCAGTTCCTGGACAGGGAACACTGAAGCTTTCTTT. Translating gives CASSSWTGNTEAFF.

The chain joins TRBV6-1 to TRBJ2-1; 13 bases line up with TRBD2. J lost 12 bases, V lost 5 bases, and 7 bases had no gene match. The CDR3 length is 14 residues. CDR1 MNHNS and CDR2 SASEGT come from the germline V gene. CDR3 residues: CASSRLAGGPGQFF. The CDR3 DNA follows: TGTGCCAGCAGTAGACTAGCGGGAGGCCCAGGGCAGTTCTTC.

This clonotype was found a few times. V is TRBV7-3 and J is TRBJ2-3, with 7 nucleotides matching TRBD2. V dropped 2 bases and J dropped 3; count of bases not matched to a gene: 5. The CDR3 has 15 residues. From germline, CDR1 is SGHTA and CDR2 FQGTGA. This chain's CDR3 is CASSLVAGATDTQYF. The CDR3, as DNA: TGTGCCAGCAGCTTAGTGGCGGGAGCGACAGATACGCAGTATTTT.

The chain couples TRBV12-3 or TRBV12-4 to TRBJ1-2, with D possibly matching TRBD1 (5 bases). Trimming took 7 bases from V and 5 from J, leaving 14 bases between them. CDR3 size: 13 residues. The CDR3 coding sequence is TGTGCCAGCAAACCCGACAGCATATATGGCTACACCTTC. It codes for CASKPDSIYGYTF.

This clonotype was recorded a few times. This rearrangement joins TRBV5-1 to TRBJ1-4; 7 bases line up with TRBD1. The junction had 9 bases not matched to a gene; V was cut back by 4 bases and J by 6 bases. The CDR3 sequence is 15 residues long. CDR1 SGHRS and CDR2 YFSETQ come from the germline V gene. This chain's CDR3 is CASSPVGGQHEKLFF. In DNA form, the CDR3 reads TGCGCCAGCAGCCCGGTTGGGGGACAGCATGAAAAACTGTTTTTT.

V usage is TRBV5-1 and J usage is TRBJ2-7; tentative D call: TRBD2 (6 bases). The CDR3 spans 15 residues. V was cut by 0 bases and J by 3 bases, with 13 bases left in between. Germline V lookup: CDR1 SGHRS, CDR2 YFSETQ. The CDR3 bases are TGCGCCAGCAGCTTGGCCCCTACTAGCCTCTACGAGCAGTACTTC. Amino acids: CASSLAPTSLYEQYF.

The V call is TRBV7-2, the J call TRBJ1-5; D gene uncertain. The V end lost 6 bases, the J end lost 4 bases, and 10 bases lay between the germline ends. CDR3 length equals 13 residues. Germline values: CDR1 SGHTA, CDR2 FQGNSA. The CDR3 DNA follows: TGTGCCAGCAGTGGACGGTTGAATCAGCCCCAGCATTTT. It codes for CASSGRLNQPQHF.

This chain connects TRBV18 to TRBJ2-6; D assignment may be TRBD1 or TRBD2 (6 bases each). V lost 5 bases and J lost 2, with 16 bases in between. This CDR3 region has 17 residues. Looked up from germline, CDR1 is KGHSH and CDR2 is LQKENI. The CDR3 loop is CASSEMTGGAGANVLTF. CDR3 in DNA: TGTGCCAGCTCAGAGATGACAGGCGGGGCTGGGGCCAACGTCCTGACTTTC.

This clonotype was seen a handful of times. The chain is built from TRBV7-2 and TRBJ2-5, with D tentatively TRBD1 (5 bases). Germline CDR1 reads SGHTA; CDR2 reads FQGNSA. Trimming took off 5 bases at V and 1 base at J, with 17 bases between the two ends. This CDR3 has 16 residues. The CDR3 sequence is CASSPSYGHLQETQYF. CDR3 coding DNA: TGTGCCAGCAGCCCCAGCTATGGACACCTCCAAGAGACCCAGTACTTC.

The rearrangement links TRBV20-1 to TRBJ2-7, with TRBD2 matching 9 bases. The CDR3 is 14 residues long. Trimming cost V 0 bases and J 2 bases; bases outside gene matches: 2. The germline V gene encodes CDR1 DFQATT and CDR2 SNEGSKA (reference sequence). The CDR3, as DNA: TGCAGTGCTAGAGAGGCGGGAGGGCCCTACGAGCAGTACTTC. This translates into CSAREAGGPYEQYF.

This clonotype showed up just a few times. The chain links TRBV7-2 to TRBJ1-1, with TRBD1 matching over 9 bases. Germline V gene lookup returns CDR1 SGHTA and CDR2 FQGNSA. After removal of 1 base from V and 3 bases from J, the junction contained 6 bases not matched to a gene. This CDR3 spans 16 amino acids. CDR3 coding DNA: TGTGCCAGCAGCTTAGTCACAGGGGGCAGGGACACTGAAGCTTTCTTT. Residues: CASSLVTGGRDTEAFF.

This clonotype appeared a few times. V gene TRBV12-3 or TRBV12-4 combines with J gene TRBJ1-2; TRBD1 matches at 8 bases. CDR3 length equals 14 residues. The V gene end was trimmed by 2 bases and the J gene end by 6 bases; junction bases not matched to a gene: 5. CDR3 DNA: TGTGCCAGCAGTTTACGCACAGGGGGGGATGGCTACACCTTC. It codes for CASSLRTGGDGYTF.

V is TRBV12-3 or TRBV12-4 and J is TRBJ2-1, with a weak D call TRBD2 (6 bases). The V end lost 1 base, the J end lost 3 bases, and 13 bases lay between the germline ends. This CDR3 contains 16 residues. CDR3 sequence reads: CASSLGGSGIYNEQFF. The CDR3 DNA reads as TGTGCCAGCAGTTTAGGGGGTAGCGGAATCTACAATGAGCAGTTCTTC.

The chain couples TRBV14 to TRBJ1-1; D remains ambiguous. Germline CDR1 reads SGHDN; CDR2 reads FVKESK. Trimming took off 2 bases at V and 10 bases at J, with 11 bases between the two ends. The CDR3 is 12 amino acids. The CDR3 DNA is TGTGCCAGCAGCCAAAGTCGAGTTTCAGCTTTCTTT. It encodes CASSQSRVSAFF.

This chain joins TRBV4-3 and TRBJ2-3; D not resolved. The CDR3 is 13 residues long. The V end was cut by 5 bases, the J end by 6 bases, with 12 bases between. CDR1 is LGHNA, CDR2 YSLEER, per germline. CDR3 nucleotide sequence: TGCGCCAGCAGCTCCTACTTGCCGGATACGCAGTATTTT. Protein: CASSSYLPDTQYF.

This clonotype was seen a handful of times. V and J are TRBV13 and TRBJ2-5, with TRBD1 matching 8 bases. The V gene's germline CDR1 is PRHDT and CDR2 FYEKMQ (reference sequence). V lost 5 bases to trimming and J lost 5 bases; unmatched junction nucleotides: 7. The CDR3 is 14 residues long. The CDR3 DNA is TGTGCCAGCAGCCCCTCAGGGGGCGCGGAGACCCAGTACTTC. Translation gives CASSPSGGAETQYF.

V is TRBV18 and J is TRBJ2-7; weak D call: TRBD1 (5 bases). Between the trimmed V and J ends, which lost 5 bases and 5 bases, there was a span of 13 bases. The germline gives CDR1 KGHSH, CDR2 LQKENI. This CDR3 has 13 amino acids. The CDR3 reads CASSNRKSDEQYF. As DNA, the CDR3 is TGTGCCAGCTCAAACAGGAAAAGCGACGAGCAGTACTTC.

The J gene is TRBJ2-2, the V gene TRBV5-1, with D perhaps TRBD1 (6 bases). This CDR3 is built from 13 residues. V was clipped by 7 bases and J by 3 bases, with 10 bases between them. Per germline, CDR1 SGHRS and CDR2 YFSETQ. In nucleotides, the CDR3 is TGCGCCAGCCGGGACACGGACACCGGGGAGCTGTTTTTT. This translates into CASRDTDTGELFF.

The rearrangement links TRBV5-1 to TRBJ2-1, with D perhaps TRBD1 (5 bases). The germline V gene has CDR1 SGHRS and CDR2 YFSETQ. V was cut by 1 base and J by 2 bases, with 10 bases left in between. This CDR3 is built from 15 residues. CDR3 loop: CASSLTGETYNEQFF. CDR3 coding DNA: TGCGCCAGCAGCTTGACAGGTGAGACCTACAATGAGCAGTTCTTC.

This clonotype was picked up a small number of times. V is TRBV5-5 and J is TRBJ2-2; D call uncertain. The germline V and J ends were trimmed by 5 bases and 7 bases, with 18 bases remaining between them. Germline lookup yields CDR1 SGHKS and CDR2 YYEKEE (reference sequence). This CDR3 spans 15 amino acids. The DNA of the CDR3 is TGTGCCAGCAGTCCCCGTATTGGGCAGGTCGGGGAGCTGTTTTTT. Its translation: CASSPRIGQVGELFF.

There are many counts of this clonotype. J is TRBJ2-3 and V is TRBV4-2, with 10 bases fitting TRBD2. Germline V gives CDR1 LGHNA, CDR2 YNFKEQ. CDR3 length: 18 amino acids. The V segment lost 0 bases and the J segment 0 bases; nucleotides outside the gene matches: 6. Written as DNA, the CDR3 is TGTGCCAGCAGCCAAGAAGCTAGCGGGGGAACTAGCACAGATACGCAGTATTTT. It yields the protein CASSQEASGGTSTDTQYF.

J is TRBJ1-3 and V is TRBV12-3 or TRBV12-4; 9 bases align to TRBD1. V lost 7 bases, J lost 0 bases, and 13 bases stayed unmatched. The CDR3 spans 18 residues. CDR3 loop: CASNHPGQGLTSGNTIYF. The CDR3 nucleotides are TGTGCCAGCAACCATCCGGGACAGGGTCTAACCTCTGGAAACACCATATATTTT.

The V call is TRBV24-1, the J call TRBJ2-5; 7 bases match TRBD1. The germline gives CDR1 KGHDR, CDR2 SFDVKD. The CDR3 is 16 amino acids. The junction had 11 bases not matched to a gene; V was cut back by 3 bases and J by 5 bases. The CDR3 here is CATSDPGTDRVETQYF. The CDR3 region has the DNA TGTGCCACCAGTGATCCAGGGACAGACCGGGTCGAGACCCAGTACTTC.

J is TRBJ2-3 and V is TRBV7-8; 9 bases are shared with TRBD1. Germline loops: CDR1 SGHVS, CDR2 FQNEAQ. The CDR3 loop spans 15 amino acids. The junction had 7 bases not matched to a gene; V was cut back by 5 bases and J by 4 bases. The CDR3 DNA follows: TGTGCCAGCAGCGAGGACAGGGGTGAGGCAGATACGCAGTATTTT. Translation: CASSEDRGEADTQYF. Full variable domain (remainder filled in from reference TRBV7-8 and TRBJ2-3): GAGVSQSPRYKVAKRGQDVALRCDPISGHVSLFWYQQALGQGPEFLTYFQNEAQLDKSGLPSDRFFAERPEGSVSTLKIQRTQQEDSAVYLCASSEDRGEADTQYFGPGTRLTVL.